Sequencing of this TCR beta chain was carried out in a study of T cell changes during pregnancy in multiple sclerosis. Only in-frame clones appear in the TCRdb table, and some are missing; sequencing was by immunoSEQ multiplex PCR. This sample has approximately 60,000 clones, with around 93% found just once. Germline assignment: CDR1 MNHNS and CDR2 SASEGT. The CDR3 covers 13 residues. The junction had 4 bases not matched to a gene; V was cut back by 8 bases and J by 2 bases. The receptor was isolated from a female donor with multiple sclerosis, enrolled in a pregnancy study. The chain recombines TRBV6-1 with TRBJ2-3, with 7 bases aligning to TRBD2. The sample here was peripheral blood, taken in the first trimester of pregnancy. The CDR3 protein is CASGREVTDTQYF. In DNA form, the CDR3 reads TGTGCCAGCGGTCGGGAGGTCACAGATACGCAGTATTTT.